A selection of T cell receptor beta chains follows, all from one sample in a study of blood T cell repertoires in COVID-19. Assay: immunoSEQ multiplex PCR; the TCRdb copy retains only in-frame clones and omits some. The sample holds approximately 200,000 clones, 85% seen once. Sequenced: PBMCs or T cells enriched from blood (not recorded which). Receptors originate from a man aged 40-55 years who had recovered from COVID-19. CDR3s include the opening cysteine and the closing phenylalanine or tryptophan. The order of the fields is D gene, V gene, J gene, clone size, CDR3 protein, CDR3 DNA. The D gene is left open where the match is weak. The listing skips clone size in some rows; elsewhere it reads once, few, many or a size class.

TRBD2	TRBV27	TRBJ2-7	once	CASSFIGREGYEQYF	TGTGCCAGCAGTTTTATCGGTCGGGAGGGGTACGAGCAGTACTTC
.	TRBV27	TRBJ2-7	.	CASSPSQRLLSYEQYF	TGTGCCAGCAGTCCATCTCAGCGGCTACTCTCCTACGAGCAGTACTTC
.	TRBV29-1	TRBJ2-3	.	CSGRRDTDTQYF	TGCAGCGGCCGACGGGACACAGATACGCAGTATTTT
TRBD2	TRBV28	TRBJ2-1	.	CASSLLTSGSSYNEQFF	TGTGCCAGCAGTTTACTCACTAGCGGGAGCTCCTACAATGAGCAGTTCTTC
.	TRBV2	TRBJ1-1	few	CASSEAFLSEAFF	TGTGCCAGCAGTGAAGCGTTCCTCTCTGAAGCTTTCTTT
.	TRBV7-9	TRBJ1-5	once	CASSLARDQPQHF	TGTGCCAGCAGCTTAGCGAGGGATCAGCCCCAGCATTTT
.	TRBV4-1	TRBJ2-7	once	CASSPASSYEQYF	TGCGCCAGCAGCCCTGCGAGCTCCTACGAGCAGTACTTC
.	TRBV24-1	TRBJ2-3	.	CATSDFRVSTDTQYF	TGTGCCACCAGTGATTTTCGGGTTTCCACAGATACGCAGTATTTT
.	TRBV19	TRBJ2-2	once	CASSIESPGELFF	TGTGCCAGTAGTATAGAGTCTCCCGGGGAGCTGTTTTTT
TRBD2	TRBV2	TRBJ2-7	.	CASMGTGRTSGRVGGYYEQYF	TGTGCCAGCATGGGGACCGGACGGACTAGCGGGAGGGTCGGGGGCTACTACGAGCAGTACTTC